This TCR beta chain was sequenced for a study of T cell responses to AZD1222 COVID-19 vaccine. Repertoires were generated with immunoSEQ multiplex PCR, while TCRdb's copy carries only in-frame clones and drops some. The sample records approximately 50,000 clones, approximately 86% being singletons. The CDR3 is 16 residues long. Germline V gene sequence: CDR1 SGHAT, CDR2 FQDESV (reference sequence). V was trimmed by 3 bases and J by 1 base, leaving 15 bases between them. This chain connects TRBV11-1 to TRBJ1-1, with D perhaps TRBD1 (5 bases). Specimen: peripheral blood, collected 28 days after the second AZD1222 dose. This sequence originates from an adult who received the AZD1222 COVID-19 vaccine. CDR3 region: CASSLADRRWNTEAFF. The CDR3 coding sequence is TGTGCCAGCAGCTTGGCAGACAGAAGGTGGAACACTGAAGCTTTCTTT.